A selection of T cell receptor beta chains follows, all from one sample in a study of OX40 agonist ivuxolimab in advanced cancers. Clones were sequenced by immunoSEQ multiplex PCR, and TCRdb holds only the in-frame ones, with some missing. The sample holds 35,000 to 50,000 clones, about 90% seen once. Sequencing was performed on CD4+ or CD8+ T cells sorted from blood, taken in a trial of the OX40 agonist ivuxolimab. These receptors originate from an adult with an advanced solid tumor such as melanoma, head and neck, liver or kidney cancer. Each CDR3 is given with its conserved first and last residue. The order of the fields is clone size, D gene, J gene, V gene, CDR3 length, CDR3 protein, CDR3 DNA. A D gene is named only where the DNA matches it firmly. Size tells how often a clone was seen (once, few, many) or the class of an expanded clone, and some rows leave it out.

few	NA	TRBJ1-4	TRBV5-1	17	CASSPLDRFATNEKLFF	TGCGCCAGCAGCCCGCTCGACAGATTCGCAACTAATGAAAAACTGTTTTTT
NA	TRBD2	TRBJ2-3	TRBV4-2	17	CASSQDSYSGTTDTQYF	TGTGCCAGCAGCCAAGACAGTTATAGCGGGACCACAGATACGCAGTATTTT
once	NA	TRBJ2-2	TRBV11-2	15	CASSFAGPNTGELFF	TGTGCCAGCAGCTTTGCGGGACCGAACACCGGGGAGCTGTTTTTT
once	TRBD2	TRBJ2-3	TRBV25-1	15	CASRKRGGPPDTQYF	TGTGCCAGCAGGAAGCGGGGGGGCCCCCCAGATACGCAGTATTTT
once	NA	TRBJ2-7	TRBV5-5	14	CASSPGRSKDEQYF	TGTGCCAGCAGCCCGGGACGGTCCAAGGACGAGCAGTACTTC
NA	NA	TRBJ2-3	TRBV11-2	12	CASSSITDTQYF	TGTGCCAGCAGCTCAATTACAGATACGCAGTATTTT
NA	TRBD2	TRBJ2-3	TRBV7-9	14	CAVSLGGGTDTQYF	TGTGCCGTCTCGTTGGGGGGGGGCACAGATACGCAGTATTTT
NA	NA	TRBJ1-1	TRBV5-4	15	CASSPRLRADTEAFF	TGTGCCAGCAGCCCGAGGCTGCGGGCAGACACTGAAGCTTTCTTT
NA	NA	TRBJ1-6	TRBV6-1	17	CASSAPTVSSYNSPLHF	TGTGCCAGCAGTGCCCCGACAGTGAGCTCCTATAATTCACCCCTCCACTTT
NA	NA	TRBJ2-3	TRBV7-2	15	CASSLVAALGDTQYF	TGTGCCAGCAGCTTAGTCGCGGCGCTAGGAGATACGCAGTATTTT
NA	NA	TRBJ2-3	TRBV5-1	14	CASKETLSLDTQYF	TGCGCCAGTAAAGAGACCCTTAGTCTAGATACGCAGTATTTT
NA	NA	TRBJ2-7	TRBV27	15	CASSLTWTATYEQYF	TGTGCCAGCAGTTTAACGTGGACAGCCACCTACGAGCAGTACTTC
NA	TRBD2	TRBJ2-1	TRBV7-8	12	CASSILLAEQFF	TGTGCCAGCAGCATACTACTAGCGGAGCAGTTCTTC
NA	TRBD1	TRBJ2-7	TRBV28	14	CASSNPGQGYEQYF	TGTGCCAGCAGTAATCCGGGACAGGGCTACGAGCAGTACTTC
NA	TRBD1	TRBJ2-7	TRBV13	15	CASSYGGTGPYEQYF	TGTGCCAGCAGCTATGGGGGGACAGGGCCCTACGAGCAGTACTTC
NA	NA	TRBJ2-5	TRBV11-2	11	CASSTLRDTHF	TGTGCCAGCAGCACCCTTCGGGACACACACTTC
NA	NA	TRBJ1-3	TRBV6-5	13	CASSTGSGNTIYF	TGTGCCAGCAGTACAGGCTCTGGAAACACCATATATTTT
NA	NA	TRBJ2-5	TRBV10-1	14	CASSATPSRGTQYF	TGCGCCAGCAGTGCCACCCCGAGCAGAGGGACCCAGTACTTC
once	TRBD1	TRBJ2-2	TRBV2	15	CASSQGTEYTGELFF	TGTGCCAGCAGTCAGGGGACAGAATACACCGGGGAGCTGTTTTTT
once	NA	TRBJ1-1	TRBV5-8	14	CASSRAVSNTEAFF	TGTGCCAGCAGCCGAGCAGTCTCAAACACTGAAGCTTTCTTT
NA	TRBD2	TRBJ2-1	TRBV4-1	13	CASSQAGGVEQFF	TGCGCCAGCAGCCAAGCGGGAGGCGTTGAGCAGTTCTTC
NA	NA	TRBJ1-3	TRBV10-3	15	CAISGTDSSGNTIYF	TGTGCCATCAGTGGGACAGATTCCTCTGGAAACACCATATATTTT
NA	TRBD1	TRBJ2-1	TRBV19	15	CASSIYTTGVNEQFF	TGTGCCAGTAGTATTTATACGACAGGGGTCAATGAGCAGTTCTTC
once	NA	TRBJ2-7	TRBV5-4	13	CASSLGSDYEQYF	TGTGCCAGCAGCTTAGGTAGCGACTACGAGCAGTACTTC
NA	TRBD2	TRBJ2-7	TRBV27	15	CASSFGLAGAYEQYF	TGTGCCAGCAGTTTTGGCCTAGCGGGGGCCTACGAGCAGTACTTC
NA	NA	TRBJ2-3	TRBV20-1	11	CSATGTDTQYF	TGCAGTGCCACGGGCACAGATACGCAGTATTTT
NA	TRBD1	TRBJ2-1	TRBV5-6	18	CASRTGTGAFPSYNEQFF	TGTGCCAGCAGGACCGGGACAGGGGCCTTCCCTTCCTACAATGAGCAGTTCTTC
NA	NA	TRBJ2-1	TRBV18	15	CASSPPSSSYNEQFF	TGTGCCAGCTCACCACCGTCCAGCTCCTACAATGAGCAGTTCTTC
once	NA	TRBJ2-5	TRBV5-1	14	CASSLALGKETQYF	TGCGCCAGCAGCTTAGCACTAGGGAAAGAGACCCAGTACTTC